This T cell receptor (beta chain) was found in a study of siplizumab effects on memory and regulatory T cells (dated by TCRdb to 2018 to 2020). Regarding the complete study: The effect of the anti-CD2 antibody siplizumab on alloreactive T-cell subsets was examined in allogeneic mixed lymphocyte reactions constructed from human PBMCs. Overall study results and their limits: No functional confirmation was obtained for the suppressive function of proliferating Tregs from siplizumab cultures. Greater diversity appeared to be present in unstimulated naive T cells than in memory T cells, and a substantial contribution to the alloresponse seemed to be made by naive cells. Among mappable alloreactive CD4+ clones, an average Treg-derived fraction of about 69% was observed with siplizumab, compared with approximately 26% in control reactions. The cumulative frequency of alloreactive sequences that could be traced back to unstimulated CD4+ memory T cells was significantly reduced by siplizumab. Because sequences below about 10^-5 frequency were poorly captured, only a minor fraction of alloreactive clones could be mapped to unstimulated subsets. Roughly 75-96% of proliferating CD4+ or CD8+ clones could not be assigned a naive or memory phenotype.

Regarding this clone: The antigen it recognizes is unknown. Base qualities are not at hand, and no much larger clone is one base apart.

Sorted unstimulated T cells, along with proliferating T cells recovered from mixed lymphocyte reactions, underwent TCRbeta CDR3 sequencing. Fresh whole blood from fewer than twelve HLA-typed healthy donors was used to isolate PBMCs. Unstimulated CD4+ regulatory T cells were FACS-sorted to map the origin of alloreactive clones. Library generation was performed with the immunoSEQ multiplex PCR assay. About 9.9 x 10^4 TCR templates per sample were assayed by the deep sequencing platform. Genomic DNA extracted from sorted T cells was the material used for TCRbeta CDR3 sequencing. The original methods were these. The R programming language was used for clonal analysis of the TCRbeta CDR3 data. Alloreactive CD4+ and CD8+ clones were defined by comparing unstimulated samples with post-reaction CFSE-low samples. Regulatory or non-regulatory origin was assigned to alloreactive CD4+ clones by matching of sequences to sorted unstimulated Treg and non-Treg repertoires. TCRdb took this table from immuneACCESS and kept in-frame rearrangements with V and J called. Such tables lack part of the clones; where checked against another copy, unresolved V genes explain under half of the gap, and the rest is unexplained. D and trimming come from the DNA, and the V and J calls and clone size come from that table. The sample includes roughly 80,000 clones, with around 90% observed a single time. In total, the top ten clones hold approximately 1.5% of the sample.

The cysteine opens and the phenylalanine closes a CDR3 of 16 amino acids. Just CDR3 DNA is preserved here, 48 bases in frame from base 1. After removal of 8 bases from V and 2 bases from J, the junction retains 10 bases not matched to a gene. Sequences LNHDA (CDR1) and SQIVND (CDR2) are obtained from the germline V gene (reference sequence). The origin of this receptor is a human donor in good health. The sample consisted of Tregs sorted from blood. The sequence joins TRBV19 to TRBJ2-2; 8 bases in the middle match TRBD1. The CDR3 amino acid sequence is: CASHTWTGQNTGELFF. The DNA sequence reads TGTGCCAGTCATACTTGGACAGGGCAAAACACCGGGGAGCTGTTTTTT.